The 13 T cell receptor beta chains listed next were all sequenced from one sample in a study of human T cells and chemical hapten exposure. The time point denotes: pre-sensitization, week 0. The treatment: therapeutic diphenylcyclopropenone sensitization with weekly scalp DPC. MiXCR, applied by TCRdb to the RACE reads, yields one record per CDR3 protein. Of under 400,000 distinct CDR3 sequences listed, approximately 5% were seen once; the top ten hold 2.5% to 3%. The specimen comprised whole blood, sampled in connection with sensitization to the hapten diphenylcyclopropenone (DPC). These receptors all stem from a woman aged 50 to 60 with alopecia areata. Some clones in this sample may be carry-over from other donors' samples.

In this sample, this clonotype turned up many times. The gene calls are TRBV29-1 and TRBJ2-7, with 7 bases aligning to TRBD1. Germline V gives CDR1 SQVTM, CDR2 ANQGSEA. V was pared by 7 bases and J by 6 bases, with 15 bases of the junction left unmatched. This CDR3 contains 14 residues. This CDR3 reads CSAFPGTVSGEQYF. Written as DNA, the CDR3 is TGCAGCGCCTTTCCCGGGACAGTGAGTGGCGAGCAGTACTTC.

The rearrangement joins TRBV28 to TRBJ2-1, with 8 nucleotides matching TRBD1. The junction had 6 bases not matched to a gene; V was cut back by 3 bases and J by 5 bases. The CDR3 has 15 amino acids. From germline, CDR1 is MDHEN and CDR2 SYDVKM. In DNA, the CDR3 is TGTGCCAGCAGTTTGCAAGGACAGGGCAACAATGAGCAGTTCTTC. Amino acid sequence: CASSLQGQGNNEQFF.

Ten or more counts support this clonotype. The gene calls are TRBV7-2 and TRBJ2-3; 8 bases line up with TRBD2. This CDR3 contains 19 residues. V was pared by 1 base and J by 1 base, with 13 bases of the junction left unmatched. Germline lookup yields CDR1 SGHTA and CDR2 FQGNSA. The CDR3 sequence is CASSLGWGTAGEGTDTQYF. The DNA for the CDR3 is TGTGCCAGCAGCTTAGGGTGGGGCACAGCGGGAGAAGGCACAGATACGCAGTATTTT.

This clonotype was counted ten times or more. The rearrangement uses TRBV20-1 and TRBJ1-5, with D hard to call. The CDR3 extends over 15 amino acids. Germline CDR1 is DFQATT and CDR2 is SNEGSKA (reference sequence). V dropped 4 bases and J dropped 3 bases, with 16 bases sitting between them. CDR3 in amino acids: CSAKVDPFHNQPQHF. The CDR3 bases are TGCAGTGCTAAAGTGGATCCCTTTCACAATCAGCCCCAGCATTTT.

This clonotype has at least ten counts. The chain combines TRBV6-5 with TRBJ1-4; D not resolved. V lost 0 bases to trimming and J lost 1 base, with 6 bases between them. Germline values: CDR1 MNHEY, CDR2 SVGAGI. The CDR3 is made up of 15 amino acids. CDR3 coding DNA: TGTGCCAGCAGTTACTCTCAAGGAACTAATGAAAAACTGTTTTTT. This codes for CASSYSQGTNEKLFF.

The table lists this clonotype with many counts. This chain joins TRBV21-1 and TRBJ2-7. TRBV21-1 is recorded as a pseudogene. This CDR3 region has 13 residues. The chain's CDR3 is CASSRGASYEQYF. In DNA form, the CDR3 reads TGTGCCAGCTCGCGCGGTGCGTCCTACGAGCAGTACTTC.

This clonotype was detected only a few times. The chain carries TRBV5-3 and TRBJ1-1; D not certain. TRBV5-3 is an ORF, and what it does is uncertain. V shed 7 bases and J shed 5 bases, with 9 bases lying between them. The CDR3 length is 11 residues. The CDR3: CARLTGTEAFF. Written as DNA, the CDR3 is TGTGCCAGATTAACGGGGACTGAAGCTTTCTTT.

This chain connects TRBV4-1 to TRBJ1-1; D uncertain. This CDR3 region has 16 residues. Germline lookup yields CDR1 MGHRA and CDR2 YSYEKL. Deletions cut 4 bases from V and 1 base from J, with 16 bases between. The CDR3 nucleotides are TGCGCCAGCAGCCTACGATTGGAGGGATCGAACACTGAAGCTTTCTTT. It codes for CASSLRLEGSNTEAFF.

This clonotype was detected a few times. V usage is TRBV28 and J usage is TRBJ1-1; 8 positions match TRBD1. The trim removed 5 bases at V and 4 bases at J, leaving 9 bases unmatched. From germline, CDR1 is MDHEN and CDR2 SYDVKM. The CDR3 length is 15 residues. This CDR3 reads CASSPQTGALTEAFF. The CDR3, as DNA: TGTGCCAGCAGTCCTCAGACAGGGGCCCTCACTGAAGCTTTCTTT.

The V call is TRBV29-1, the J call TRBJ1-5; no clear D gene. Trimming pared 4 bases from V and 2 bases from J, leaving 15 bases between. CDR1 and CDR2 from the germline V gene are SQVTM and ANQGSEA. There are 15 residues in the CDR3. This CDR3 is CSVVSVAEGNQPQHF. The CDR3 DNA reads TGCAGCGTTGTATCGGTCGCAGAGGGCAATCAGCCCCAGCATTTT.

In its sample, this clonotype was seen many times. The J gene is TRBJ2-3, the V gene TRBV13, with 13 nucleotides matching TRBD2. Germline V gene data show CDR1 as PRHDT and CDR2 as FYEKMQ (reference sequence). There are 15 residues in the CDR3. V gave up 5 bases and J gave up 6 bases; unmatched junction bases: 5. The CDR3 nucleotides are TGTGCCAGCAGCACGGGACTAGCGGGATCCGATACGCAGTATTTT. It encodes CASSTGLAGSDTQYF. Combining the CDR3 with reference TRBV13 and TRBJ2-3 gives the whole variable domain AAGVIQSPRHLIKEKRETATLKCYPIPRHDTVYWYQQGPGQDPQFLISFYEKMQSDKGSIPDRFSAQQFSDYHSELNMSSLELGDSALYFCASSTGLAGSDTQYFGPGTRLTVL.

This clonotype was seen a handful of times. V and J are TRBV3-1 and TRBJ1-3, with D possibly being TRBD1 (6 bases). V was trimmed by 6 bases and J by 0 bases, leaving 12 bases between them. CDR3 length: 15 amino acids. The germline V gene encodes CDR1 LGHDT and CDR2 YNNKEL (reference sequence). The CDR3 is CASSFRQASGNTIYF. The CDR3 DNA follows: TGTGCCAGCAGTTTTAGACAGGCCTCTGGAAACACCATATATTTT.

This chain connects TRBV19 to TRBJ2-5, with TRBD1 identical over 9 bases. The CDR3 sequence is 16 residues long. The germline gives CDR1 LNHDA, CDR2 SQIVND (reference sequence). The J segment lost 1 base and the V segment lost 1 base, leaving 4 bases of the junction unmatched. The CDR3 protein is CASSIGAGQGQETQYF. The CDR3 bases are TGTGCCAGTAGTATAGGGGCGGGACAGGGCCAAGAGACCCAGTACTTC.